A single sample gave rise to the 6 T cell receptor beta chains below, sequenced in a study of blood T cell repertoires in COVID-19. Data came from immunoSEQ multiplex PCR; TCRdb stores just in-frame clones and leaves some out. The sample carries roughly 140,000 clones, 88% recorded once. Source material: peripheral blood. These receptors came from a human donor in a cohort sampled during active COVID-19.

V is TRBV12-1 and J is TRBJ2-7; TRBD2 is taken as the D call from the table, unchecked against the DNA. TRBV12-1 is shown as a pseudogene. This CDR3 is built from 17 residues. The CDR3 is CASSFEGAEPPYYEQYF. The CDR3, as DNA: TGTGCCAGCAGCTTTGAGGGAGCGGAGCCCCCTTACTACGAGCAGTACTTC.

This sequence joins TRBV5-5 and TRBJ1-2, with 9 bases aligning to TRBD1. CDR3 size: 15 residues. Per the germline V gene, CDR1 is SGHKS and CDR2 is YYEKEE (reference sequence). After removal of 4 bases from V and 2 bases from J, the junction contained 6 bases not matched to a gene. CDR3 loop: CASSSSGTGNYGYTF. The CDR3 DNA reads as TGTGCCAGCAGCAGTTCCGGGACAGGGAACTATGGCTACACCTTC.

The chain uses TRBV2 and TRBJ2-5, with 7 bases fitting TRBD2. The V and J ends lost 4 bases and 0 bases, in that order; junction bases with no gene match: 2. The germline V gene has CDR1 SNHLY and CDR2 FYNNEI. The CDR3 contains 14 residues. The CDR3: CASSGGGNQETQYF. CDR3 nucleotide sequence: TGTGCCAGCAGTGGGGGGGGGAACCAAGAGACCCAGTACTTC.

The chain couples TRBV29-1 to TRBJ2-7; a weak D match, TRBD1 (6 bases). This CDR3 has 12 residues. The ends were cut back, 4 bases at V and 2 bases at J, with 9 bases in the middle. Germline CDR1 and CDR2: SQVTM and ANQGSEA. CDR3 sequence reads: CSVVGQTYEQYF. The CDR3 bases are TGCAGCGTTGTTGGACAGACCTACGAGCAGTACTTC.

The CDR3, as DNA: TGCGCCAGCAGCCGGACAGGGGGGACCACTGAAGCTTTCTTT. Its translation: CASSRTGGTTEAFF. This chain uses TRBV5-1 with TRBJ1-1, with 10 nucleotides matching TRBD1. The CDR3 is 14 residues long. The V and J ends lost 4 bases and 4 bases, in that order; junction bases with no gene match: 4. Looked up from germline, CDR1 is SGHRS and CDR2 is YFSETQ.

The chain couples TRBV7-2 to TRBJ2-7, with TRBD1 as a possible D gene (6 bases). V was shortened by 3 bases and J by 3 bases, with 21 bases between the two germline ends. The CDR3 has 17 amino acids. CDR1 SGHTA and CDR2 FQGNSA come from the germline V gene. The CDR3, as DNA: TGTGCCAGCAGCTTGCCGGCGAGGAGTCAGGGGTTCTACGAGCAGTACTTC. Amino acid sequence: CASSLPARSQGFYEQYF.